This T cell receptor beta chain stems from a study of blood T cells in healthy people across ages. Findings and caveats of the study: Roughly linear declines in TCR beta diversity per million T cells occurred with age.

This CDR3 comprises 13 residues. The germline CDR1 and CDR2 sequences are ENHRY and SYGVKD. V lost 3 bases, J lost 8 bases, and 11 bases lay in between. Then a second PCR, running roughly 7 to 12 cycles, was carried out with a sample-barcoded 5' primer and a J-beta primer mix. One entry per CDR3 protein results from TCRdb running MiXCR on the 5' RACE reads. The top ten hold 4% of the sample, which has roughly 1.5 million distinct CDR3 sequences, about 45% seen once. A note on this clonotype: Its target is not known.

This sequence joins TRBV10-3 and TRBJ2-1; D call uncertain. This TCR derives from a woman younger than 30 in good health. Sequencing input: blood. The CDR3 here is CAISETRPDEQFF. The DNA of the CDR3 is TGTGCCATCAGTGAAACTCGACCGGATGAGCAGTTCTTC.